The 31 T cell receptor beta chains below all came from one sample that was sequenced in a study of blood T cell repertoires in COVID-19. Measured with immunoSEQ multiplex PCR; TCRdb has only the in-frame clones, and not every one. The top ten hold around 2.1% of the sample, which has around 50,000 clones, 80% to 90% seen once. Sequenced material: peripheral blood. Source of these receptors: a human donor in a cohort sampled during active COVID-19.

This chain links TRBV3-1 (or the pseudogene TRBV3-2) with TRBJ1-3; unclear D gene. Trimming took 3 bases from V and 3 from J, leaving 12 bases between them. Germline V CDR1 and CDR2: LGHDT, YNNKEL (reference sequence). This CDR3 is 15 amino acids long. This chain's CDR3 is CASSHTRRFGNTIYF. As DNA, the CDR3 is TGTGCCAGCAGCCACACGAGGAGGTTTGGAAACACCATATATTTT.

The chain combines TRBV5-4 with TRBJ2-3, with a possible D match to TRBD2 (7 bases). Trimming removed 4 bases from V and 3 bases from J, with 18 bases in between. The CDR3 totals 16 residues. CDR1 and CDR2 from the germline V gene are SGHNT and YYREEE (reference sequence). DNA of the CDR3: TGTGCCAGCAGCCCCGCGGGGGCGCGGTTGACAGATACGCAGTATTTT. This translates into CASSPAGARLTDTQYF.

The gene calls are TRBV7-9 and TRBJ2-3; 7 positions agree with TRBD1. V lost 5 bases, J lost 2 bases, and 10 bases stayed unmatched. In germline, CDR1 is SEHNR, CDR2 FQNEAQ (reference sequence). The CDR3 totals 16 residues. The CDR3 reads CASSQKTGVLTDTQYF. The CDR3 coding sequence is TGTGCCAGCAGCCAAAAAACAGGGGTTCTCACAGATACGCAGTATTTT. The whole variable domain, filled in from reference TRBV7-9 and TRBJ2-3, reads DTGVSQNPRHKITKRGQNVTFRCDPISEHNRLYWYRQTLGQGPEFLTYFQNEAQLEKSRLLSDRFSAERPKGSFSTLEIQRTEQGDSAMYLCASSQKTGVLTDTQYFGPGTRLTVL.

This chain uses TRBV28 with TRBJ2-3; D is unclear. Per the germline V gene, CDR1 is MDHEN and CDR2 is SYDVKM. V was clipped by 5 bases and J by 1 base, with 10 bases between them. CDR3 size: 14 residues. The CDR3 spells CASSPATGTDTQYF. In DNA form, the CDR3 reads TGTGCCAGCAGTCCAGCGACGGGCACAGATACGCAGTATTTT.

The chain has TRBV11-1 and TRBJ1-2; 9 positions agree with TRBD1. Per the germline V gene, CDR1 is SGHAT and CDR2 is FQDESV (reference sequence). Losses at the gene ends were 5 bases for V and 5 bases for J; bases not matched to a gene: 6. The CDR3 runs to 14 residues. This chain's CDR3 is CASSPSGQGYGYTF. In DNA, the CDR3 is TGTGCCAGCAGCCCCTCGGGACAGGGATATGGCTACACCTTC.

The rearrangement joins TRBV6-5 to TRBJ2-5, with 8 bases lining up with TRBD2. Looked up from germline, CDR1 is MNHEY and CDR2 is SVGAGI. Trimming took 8 bases from V and 4 from J; bases not matched to a gene: 15. The CDR3 runs 16 residues. CDR3 amino acids: CASGYLAGGLAETQYF. CDR3 nucleotides: TGTGCCAGCGGGTACTTGGCGGGGGGACTGGCAGAGACCCAGTACTTC.

This chain uses TRBV6-4 with TRBJ1-2; the D gene is possibly TRBD1 (5 bases). The CDR3 is made up of 16 amino acids. Germline V gives CDR1 MRHNA, CDR2 SNTAGT. The V gene lost 4 bases and the J gene lost 1 base, with 16 bases spanning the gap. CDR3 amino acids: CASSASHGRGNYGYTF. DNA of the CDR3: TGTGCCAGCAGTGCAAGCCATGGGAGGGGTAACTATGGCTACACCTTC.

The chain recombines TRBV7-9 with TRBJ2-1; D is uncertain. This CDR3 comprises 13 residues. V lost 7 bases to trimming and J lost 8 bases, with 15 bases between them. Germline values: CDR1 SEHNR, CDR2 FQNEAQ (reference sequence). CDR3 in DNA: TGTGCCAGCAATGCCCCTGGGCAATATGAGCAGTTCTTC. As protein: CASNAPGQYEQFF.

The V and J genes are TRBV28 and TRBJ2-3; 9 bases line up with TRBD2. The germline V gene encodes CDR1 MDHEN and CDR2 SYDVKM. The CDR3 is made up of 15 amino acids. The CDR3 coding sequence is TGTAGTGTCGGGCCGGGACTAGCTTTAATAGATACGCAGTATTTT. Protein product: CSVGPGLALIDTQYF.

This clone has more than one count but fewer than ten. The rearrangement joins TRBV19 to TRBJ2-7; D possibly corresponds to TRBD2 (6 bases). Germline CDR1 LNHDA, CDR2 SQIVND (reference sequence). CDR3 size: 13 residues. The germline V and J ends were trimmed by 7 bases and 4 bases, with 14 bases remaining between them. CDR3 sequence reads: CASTLAAGYEQYF. In DNA, the CDR3 is TGTGCCAGTACTCTAGCTGCGGGGTACGAGCAGTACTTC.

The chain links TRBV2 to TRBJ1-2, with 7 bases matching TRBD1. Germline V lookup: CDR1 SNHLY, CDR2 FYNNEI. V lost 5 bases, J lost 1 base, and 10 bases stayed unmatched. The length of the CDR3 is 16 residues. The CDR3 DNA reads as TGTGCCAGCAGTCCCTCGGACAGGCCAATTAACTATGGCTACACCTTC. Protein: CASSPSDRPINYGYTF.

This sequence joins TRBV4-3 and TRBJ1-2, with D hard to call. The CDR3 consists of 15 residues. CDR1 is LGHNA and CDR2 is YSLEER in the germline V gene. V gave up 1 base and J gave up 5 bases, with 14 bases separating them. Here the CDR3 DNA reads TGCGCCAGCAGCCAAGTAAGAGGTGAACCGTATGGCTACACCTTC. It codes for CASSQVRGEPYGYTF.

This chain joins TRBV19 and TRBJ1-4; 8 bases are a match to TRBD1. J lost 8 bases, V lost 3 bases, and 2 bases had no gene match. This CDR3 spans 13 amino acids. Per the germline V gene, CDR1 is LNHDA and CDR2 is SQIVND (reference sequence). In nucleotides, the CDR3 is TGTGCCAGTAGTATGGACAGGGAGGAAAAACTGTTTTTT. Its translation is CASSMDREEKLFF. The full variable domain, with the rest looked up from reference TRBV19 and TRBJ1-4, is DGGITQSPKYLFRKEGQNVTLSCEQNLNHDAMYWYRQDPGQGLRLIYYSQIVNDFQKGDIAEGYSVSREKKESFPLTVTSAQKNPTAFYLCASSMDREEKLFFGSGTQLSVL.

This chain's CDR3 is CASSPPTSGRAPPQETQYF. The CDR3 coding sequence is TGTGCCAGCAGCCCCCCAACTAGCGGGAGGGCCCCCCCACAAGAGACCCAGTACTTC. The chain links TRBV7-2 to TRBJ2-5, with 13 bases that match TRBD2. Unmatched junction bases numbered 14, after V lost 5 bases and J lost 2 bases. CDR1 and CDR2 (germline): SGHTA, FQGNSA. This CDR3 is 19 amino acids long.

This clone was seen only once. V usage is TRBV7-2 and J usage is TRBJ1-5, with 8 bases matching TRBD1. The CDR3 spans 15 residues. J was trimmed by 4 bases and V by 2 bases; bases with no gene match: 4. CDR1 and CDR2 (germline): SGHTA, FQGNSA. The CDR3 DNA reads as TGTGCCAGCAGCTTAACCCGGGACAGGAATCAGCCCCAGCATTTT. Residues: CASSLTRDRNQPQHF.

The chain uses TRBV10-2 and TRBJ2-7; D is perhaps TRBD2 (7 bases). Trimming removed 6 bases at V and 2 bases at J, with 11 bases between. The germline gives CDR1 WSHSY, CDR2 SAAADI. The length of the CDR3 is 13 residues. The CDR3: CASRGEGAYEQYF. In DNA, the CDR3 is TGCGCCAGCAGGGGGGAGGGGGCCTACGAGCAGTACTTC.

The chain has TRBV28 and TRBJ2-3; 8 nucleotides line up with TRBD2. J lost 4 bases, V lost 10 bases, and 7 bases had no gene match. The CDR3 is 13 residues long. Germline CDR1 and CDR2: MDHEN and SYDVKM. The DNA for the CDR3 is TGTGCCACCGGGGCGGGAGGATCAGATACGCAGTATTTT. Protein: CATGAGGSDTQYF. Full variable domain (remainder filled in from reference TRBV28 and TRBJ2-3): DVKVTQSSRYLVKRTGEKVFLECVQDMDHENMFWYRQDPGLGLRLIYFSYDVKMKEKGDIPEGYSVSREKKERFSLILESASTNQTSMYLCATGAGGSDTQYFGPGTRLTVL.

Worth noting for this clone: Mismatch with germline at one junction end may stem from a read error. This chain links TRBV7-2 with TRBJ2-7; TRBD2 matches at 9 bases. This CDR3 is 14 amino acids long. Germline V lookup: CDR1 SGHTA, CDR2 FQGNSA. CDR3 in amino acids: CASSLAGLAPVGDF. CDR3 in DNA: TGTGCCAGCAGCTTAGCGGGACTAGCACCCGTGGGGGACTTC.

The rearrangement joins TRBV5-4 to TRBJ2-3, with 9 bases fitting TRBD2. The germline gives CDR1 SGHNT, CDR2 YYREEE (reference sequence). Trimming cost V 0 bases and J 0 bases; bases outside gene matches: 11. This CDR3 comprises 19 residues. DNA for the CDR3: TGTGCCAGCAGCTTGGCCAGAAGGGGACTAGCAGAAAGCACAGATACGCAGTATTTT. This gives the protein CASSLARRGLAESTDTQYF.

This rearrangement joins TRBV7-2 to TRBJ2-1; D is unclear. Germline V gives CDR1 SGHTA, CDR2 FQGNSA. This CDR3 has 13 amino acids. Trimming cost V 0 bases and J 6 bases, with 6 bases left between them. CDR3 loop: CASSLAVVNEQFF. The CDR3 DNA follows: TGTGCCAGCAGCTTAGCCGTAGTCAATGAGCAGTTCTTC.

The chain joins TRBV3-1 (or the pseudogene TRBV3-2) to TRBJ2-3; a possible D gene is TRBD2 (6 bases). The V end was cut by 0 bases, the J end by 5 bases, with 6 bases between. Germline V gene data show CDR1 as LGHDT and CDR2 as YNNKEL (reference sequence). The CDR3 is made up of 13 amino acids. Here the CDR3 reads CASSQEGGDTQYF. CDR3 sequence (DNA): TGTGCCAGCAGCCAAGAGGGGGGAGATACGCAGTATTTT.

The genes are TRBV7-2 and TRBJ2-5, with TRBD2 matching over 11 bases. The CDR3 spans 13 residues. In germline, CDR1 is SGHTA, CDR2 FQGNSA. The V segment lost 9 bases and the J segment 4 bases; nucleotides outside the gene matches: 4. CDR3 coding DNA: TGTGCCAGTAGCGGGGGGGCGGCAGAGACCCAGTACTTC. Residues: CASSGGAAETQYF. The full variable domain, completed using reference TRBV7-2 and TRBJ2-5, is GAGVSQSPSNKVTEKGKDVELRCDPISGHTALYWYRQSLGQGLEFLIYFQGNSAPDKSGLPSDRFSAERTGGSVSTLTIQRTQQEDSAVYLCASSGGAAETQYFGPGTRLLVL.

The chain has TRBV18 and TRBJ1-1, with D perhaps TRBD1 (5 bases). Germline assignment: CDR1 KGHSH and CDR2 LQKENI. V dropped 3 bases and J dropped 0 bases, with 11 bases sitting between them. The CDR3 spans 15 residues. CDR3 sequence: CASSPLGHMNTEAFF. CDR3 bases: TGTGCCAGCTCACCCCTCGGACACATGAACACTGAAGCTTTCTTT.

This clone was seen only once. The chain recombines TRBV7-2 with TRBJ2-7; 8 nucleotides line up with TRBD1. This CDR3 is 13 amino acids long. Germline CDR1 is SGHTA and CDR2 is FQGNSA. V dropped 5 bases and J dropped 10; count of bases not matched to a gene: 10. CDR3 DNA sequence: TGTGCCAGCAGCGAGGGGGACAGGCCCCTCCAGTACTTC. Its translation: CASSEGDRPLQYF. Full variable domain (missing parts from reference TRBV7-2 and TRBJ2-7): GAGVSQSPSNKVTEKGKDVELRCDPISGHTALYWYRQSLGQGLEFLIYFQGNSAPDKSGLPSDRFSAERTGGSVSTLTIQRTQQEDSAVYLCASSEGDRPLQYFGPGTRLTVT.

This clone has a handful of counts. The chain is built from TRBV7-6 and TRBJ2-1, with 12 positions matching TRBD2. The CDR3 contains 15 residues. Germline V gives CDR1 SGHVS, CDR2 FNYEAQ. V gave up 2 bases and J gave up 8 bases; unmatched junction bases: 4. The CDR3: CASSLTLAGGHEQFF. The CDR3, as DNA: TGTGCCAGCAGCTTAACACTAGCGGGGGGCCATGAGCAGTTCTTC.

The J gene is TRBJ1-1, the V gene TRBV10-3; 7 bases match TRBD1. J gave up 6 bases and V 7 bases, and 8 bases lay outside the gene matches. CDR3 length: 13 residues. Germline assignment: CDR1 ENHRY and CDR2 SYGVKD. CDR3 loop: CAIKIGGAAEAFF. The CDR3 nucleotides read TGTGCCATCAAAATAGGGGGCGCGGCTGAAGCTTTCTTT.

V and J are TRBV7-2 and TRBJ1-6; D is undetermined. From germline, CDR1 is SGHTA and CDR2 FQGNSA. The CDR3 is 13 amino acids. V was clipped by 8 bases and J by 6 bases, with 11 bases between them. The CDR3 loop reads CASSLGLNSPLHF. CDR3 coding DNA: TGTGCCAGCTCTCTAGGCCTTAATTCACCCCTCCACTTT.

This rearrangement joins TRBV6-2 or TRBV6-3 to TRBJ2-5; 9 positions match TRBD1. The V gene's germline CDR1 is MNHEY and CDR2 SVGEGT. The CDR3 totals 14 residues. Trimming at V came to 4 bases and at J to 7 bases, leaving 7 bases not matched to a gene. This CDR3 reads CASSSTGGIGTQYF. The CDR3 region has the DNA TGTGCCAGCAGTTCCACAGGGGGCATTGGGACCCAGTACTTC.

This sequence joins TRBV18 and TRBJ1-1; tentatively, D is TRBD1 (5 bases). Trimming shortened V by 2 bases and J by 5 bases, and 6 bases separated the two germline ends. The germline V gene has CDR1 KGHSH and CDR2 LQKENI. This CDR3 spans 12 amino acids. The CDR3 reads CASSPGATEAFF. Written as DNA, the CDR3 is TGTGCCAGCTCACCAGGGGCGACTGAAGCTTTCTTT.

This clone was counted only a few times. The chain couples TRBV15 to TRBJ1-2; tentative D call: TRBD1 (5 bases). The V end was cut by 3 bases, the J end by 6 bases, with 17 bases between. The CDR3 has 15 residues. From germline, CDR1 is LNHNV and CDR2 YYDKDF (reference sequence). DNA of the CDR3: TGTGCCACCAGCAGGGACGCGGGACCGACTAATGGCTACACCTTC. Translated: CATSRDAGPTNGYTF.

The chain has TRBV4-1 and TRBJ1-4, with TRBD1 matching over 9 bases. Losses at the gene ends were 2 bases for V and 8 bases for J; bases not matched to a gene: 6. Germline values: CDR1 MGHRA, CDR2 YSYEKL. The CDR3 spans 15 residues. CDR3 DNA sequence: TGCGCCAGCAGCCAAAAGACAGGGGGACGGGAAAAACTGTTTTTT. Translation: CASSQKTGGREKLFF.